This TCR beta chain emerged from a study of T-cell reconstitution after alpha-beta-depleted transplantation in children. Only a few counts were recorded for this clonotype. Library preparation (for TCRbeta) was performed with unique molecular identifiers. One entry per CDR3 protein results from TCRdb running MiXCR on the PCR reads. This sample has approximately 390,000 distinct CDR3 sequences; about a tenth occur once, and the top ten carry roughly 6%. CDR3 length equals 16 residues. CDR1 and CDR2 from the germline V gene are MNHEY and SVGAGI. The ends were cut back, 5 bases at V and 5 bases at J, with 19 bases in the middle.

This receptor was identified in a human donor who donated a stem cell graft to a child with acute myeloid leukemia. V gene TRBV6-5 combines with J gene TRBJ2-4; D may be TRBD1 (6 bases). Sequencing was performed on PBMCs from the stem cell graft donor, taken from the stem cell graft. CDR3 DNA sequence: TGTGCCAGCAGTATCTCGCCTAGGGGGAACCAAAACATTCAGTACTTC. This codes for CASSISPRGNQNIQYF.